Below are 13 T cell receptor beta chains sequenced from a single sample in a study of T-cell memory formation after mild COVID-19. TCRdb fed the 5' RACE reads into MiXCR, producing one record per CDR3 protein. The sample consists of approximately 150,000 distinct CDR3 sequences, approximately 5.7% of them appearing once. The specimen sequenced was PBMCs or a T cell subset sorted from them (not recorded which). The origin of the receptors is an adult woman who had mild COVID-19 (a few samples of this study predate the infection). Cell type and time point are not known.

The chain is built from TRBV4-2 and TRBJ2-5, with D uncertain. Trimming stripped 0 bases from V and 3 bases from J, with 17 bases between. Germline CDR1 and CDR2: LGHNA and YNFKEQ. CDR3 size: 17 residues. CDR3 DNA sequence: TGTGCCAGCAGCCAAGAAGAGCCTCGTCAGGTCGAAGAGACCCAGTACTTC. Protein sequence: CASSQEEPRQVEETQYF.

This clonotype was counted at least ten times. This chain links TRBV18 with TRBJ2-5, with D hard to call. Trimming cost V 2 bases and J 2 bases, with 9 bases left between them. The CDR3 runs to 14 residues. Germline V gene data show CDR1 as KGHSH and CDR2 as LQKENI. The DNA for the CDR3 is TGTGCCAGCTCACCAGGGCCGGCACAAGAGACCCAGTACTTC. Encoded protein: CASSPGPAQETQYF.

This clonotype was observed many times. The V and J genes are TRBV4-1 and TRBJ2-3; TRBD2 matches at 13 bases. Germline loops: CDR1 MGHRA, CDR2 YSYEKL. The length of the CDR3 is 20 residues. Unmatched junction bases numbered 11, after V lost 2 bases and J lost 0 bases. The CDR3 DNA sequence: TGCGCCAGCAGCCAACCCCCCCTCACTAGCGGGAGGGAAAGCACAGATACGCAGTATTTT. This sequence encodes CASSQPPLTSGRESTDTQYF.

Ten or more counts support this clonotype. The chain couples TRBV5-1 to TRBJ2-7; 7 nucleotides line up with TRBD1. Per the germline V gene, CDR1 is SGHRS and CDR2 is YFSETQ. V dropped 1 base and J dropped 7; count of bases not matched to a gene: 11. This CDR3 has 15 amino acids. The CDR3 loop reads CASSLSTGDAGEQYF. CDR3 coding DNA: TGCGCCAGCAGCTTGTCAACAGGGGACGCCGGGGAGCAGTACTTC.

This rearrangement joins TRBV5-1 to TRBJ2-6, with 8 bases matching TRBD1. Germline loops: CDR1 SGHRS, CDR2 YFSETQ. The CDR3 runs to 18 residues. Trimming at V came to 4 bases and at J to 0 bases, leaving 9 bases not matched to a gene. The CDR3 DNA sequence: TGCGCCAGCAGCCCGGGGACAGGAGACTTCTCTGGGGCCAACGTCCTGACTTTC. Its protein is CASSPGTGDFSGANVLTF.

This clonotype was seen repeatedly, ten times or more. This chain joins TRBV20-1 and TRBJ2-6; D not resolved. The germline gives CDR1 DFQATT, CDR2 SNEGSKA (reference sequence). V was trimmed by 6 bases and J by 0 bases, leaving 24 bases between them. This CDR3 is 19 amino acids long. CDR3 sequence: CSAPVKAPETYSGANVLTF. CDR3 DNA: TGCAGTGCCCCCGTCAAGGCTCCCGAAACCTACTCTGGGGCCAACGTCCTGACTTTC.

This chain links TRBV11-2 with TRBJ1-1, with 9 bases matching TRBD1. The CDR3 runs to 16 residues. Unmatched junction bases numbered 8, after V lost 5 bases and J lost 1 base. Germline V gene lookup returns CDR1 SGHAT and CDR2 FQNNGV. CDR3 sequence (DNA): TGTGCCAGCAGCCAACAGGGGGCGATTAGGAACACTGAAGCTTTCTTT. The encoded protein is CASSQQGAIRNTEAFF.

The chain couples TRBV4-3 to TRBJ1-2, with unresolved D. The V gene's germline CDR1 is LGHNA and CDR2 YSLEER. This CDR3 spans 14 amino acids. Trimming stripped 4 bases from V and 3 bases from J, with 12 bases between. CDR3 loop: CASSPQPGDYGYTF. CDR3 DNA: TGCGCCAGCAGCCCCCAGCCGGGCGACTATGGCTACACCTTC.

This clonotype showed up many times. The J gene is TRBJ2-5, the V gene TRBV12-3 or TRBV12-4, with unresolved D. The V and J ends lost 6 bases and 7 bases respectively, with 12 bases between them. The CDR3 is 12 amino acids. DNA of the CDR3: TGTGCCAGCAGGACCCCGGTCGGGACCCAGTACTTC. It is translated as CASRTPVGTQYF.

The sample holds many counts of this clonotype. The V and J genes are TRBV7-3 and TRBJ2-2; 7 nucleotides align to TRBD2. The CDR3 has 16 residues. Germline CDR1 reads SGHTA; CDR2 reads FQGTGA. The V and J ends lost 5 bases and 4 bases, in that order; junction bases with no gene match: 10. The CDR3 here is CASSLIGGSGTGELFF. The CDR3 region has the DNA TGTGCCAGCAGCCTAATCGGCGGGAGCGGCACCGGGGAGCTGTTTTTT.

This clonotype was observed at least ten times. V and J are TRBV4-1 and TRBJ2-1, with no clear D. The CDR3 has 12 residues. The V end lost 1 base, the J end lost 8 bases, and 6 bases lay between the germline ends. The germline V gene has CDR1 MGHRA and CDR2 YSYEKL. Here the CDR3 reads CASSQVWDEQFF. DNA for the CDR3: TGCGCCAGCAGCCAAGTTTGGGATGAGCAGTTCTTC.

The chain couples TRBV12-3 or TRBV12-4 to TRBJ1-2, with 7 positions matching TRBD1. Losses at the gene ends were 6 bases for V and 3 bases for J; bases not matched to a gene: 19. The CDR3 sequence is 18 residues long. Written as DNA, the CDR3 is TGTGCCAGCAGACCTAGGACAGGCCTAGATACAACGTACTATGGCTACACCTTC. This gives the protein CASRPRTGLDTTYYGYTF.

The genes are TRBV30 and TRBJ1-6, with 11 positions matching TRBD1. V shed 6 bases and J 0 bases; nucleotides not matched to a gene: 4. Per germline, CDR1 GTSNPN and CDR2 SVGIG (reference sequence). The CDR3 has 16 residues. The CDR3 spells CACTGTGGSYNSPLHF. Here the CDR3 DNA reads TGTGCCTGCACGGGGACAGGGGGCTCCTATAATTCACCCCTCCACTTT.